This TCR beta chain was found in a study of cytomegalovirus exposure and HLA in healthy donors. Study findings and constraints: Associated with cytomegalovirus, according to the listing, were 150 to 200 TCR beta chains. An ancestry cluster, one associated with Asian ancestry, reportedly showed fewer N-insertions than the roughly 670-donor mean in a later analysis. Productive status was seen about 87% or about 30% of the time for most TCR beta V segments in an earlier analysis. Despite most TCR sequences being rare, some public TCRs occurred in many donors.

On this clone: What it binds is unknown.

This CDR3 is built from 14 residues. CDR1 is MRHNA and CDR2 is SNTAGT in the germline V gene. Trimming removed 0 bases from V and 7 bases from J, with 10 bases in between. PCR primers comprised 60 Vbeta and 13 Jbeta primers. Using immunoSEQ multiplex PCR, the repertoire was profiled, and TCRdb retains in-frame clones only, with some absent. This sample's clone table lists about 48,000 clones. This sequence was found in a male donor in good health and CMV-seropositive. The chain has TRBV6-4 and TRBJ1-5, with D tentatively TRBD1 (5 bases). Specimen: PBMCs. The CDR3 nucleotides read TGTGCCAGCAGTGACTCGATAGGGGTCCAGCCCCAGCATTTT. As protein: CASSDSIGVQPQHF.